This paragraph reports one T cell receptor (beta chain). Germline CDR1 reads LGHDT; CDR2 reads YNNKEL (reference sequence). There are 17 residues in the CDR3. Trimming removed 0 bases from V and 6 bases from J; junction bases left unmatched: 11. The data derive from a study of CD8 T cells in Susac syndrome. From blood CD8+ and CD4+ T cells, the TCR beta chain was sequenced. Random hexamers were used to reverse transcribe about 0.5 to 1 ug of RNA. TCRdb re-derived calls from the immunoSEQ multiplex PCR reads in MiXCR, one entry per CDR3 protein. This table has hundreds of thousands of distinct CDR3 sequences, 90% to 97% appearing once.

Sequenced sample: CD4+ T cells from PBMCs. This TCR was sampled from a human donor with Susac syndrome. The chain employs TRBV3-1 and TRBJ2-3, with 8 bases matching TRBD2. The CDR3 loop reads CASSQEVGRVIGDTQYF. CDR3 in DNA: TGTGCCAGCAGCCAAGAAGTCGGGAGGGTCATAGGCGATACGCAGTATTTT.